This entry features one T cell receptor (beta chain) sequence. The antigen is undetermined. The sample originates from a study of OX40 agonist ivuxolimab in advanced cancers. Study-wide results and limits: Expanded clones tended on average to be more numerous among CD8+ T cells than CD4+.

Profiled with immunoSEQ multiplex PCR; TCRdb holds only in-frame clones, not every one. Among 95,000 or so clones listed, about 92% were seen once. Sequences were derived from CD4+ or CD8+ T cells sorted from blood, sampled in a trial of the OX40 agonist ivuxolimab. The origin of this receptor is an adult with an advanced solid tumor such as melanoma, head and neck, liver or kidney cancer.

CDR3 nucleotide sequence: TGTGCCAGTAGTAGGGCAGGTGAGACCCAGTACTTC. Protein sequence: CASSRAGETQYF. The chain carries TRBV19 and TRBJ2-5; the D is unclear. Trimming took off 4 bases at V and 5 bases at J, with 8 bases between the two ends. Germline CDR1 reads LNHDA; CDR2 reads SQIVND (reference sequence). The length of the CDR3 is 12 residues.